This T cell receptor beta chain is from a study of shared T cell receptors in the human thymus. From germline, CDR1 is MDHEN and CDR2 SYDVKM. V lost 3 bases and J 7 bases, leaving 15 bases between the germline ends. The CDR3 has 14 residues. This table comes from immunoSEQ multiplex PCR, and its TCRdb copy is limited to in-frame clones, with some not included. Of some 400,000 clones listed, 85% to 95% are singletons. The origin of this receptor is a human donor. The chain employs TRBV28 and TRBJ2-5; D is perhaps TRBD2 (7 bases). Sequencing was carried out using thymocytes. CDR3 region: CASSLGGTQWTQYF. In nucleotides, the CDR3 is TGTGCCAGCAGTTTGGGGGGGACACAGTGGACCCAGTACTTC. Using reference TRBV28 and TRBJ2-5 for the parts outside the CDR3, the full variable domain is DVKVTQSSRYLVKRTGEKVFLECVQDMDHENMFWYRQDPGLGLRLIYFSYDVKMKEKGDIPEGYSVSREKKERFSLILESASTNQTSMYLCASSLGGTQWTQYFGPGTRLLVL.